The source of this TCR beta chain is a study of T cell repertoires in cytomegalovirus infection. Study results and caveats: Cumulative frequency of public TCR beta families picked out carriers of CMV plus the relevant HLA. In two of eight donors, the top clonotype was HLA-C-restricted CMV-specific.

The CDR3 contains 13 residues. Germline CDR1 reads MDHEN; CDR2 reads SYDVKM. MiXCR was run by TCRdb on the reads, yielding one entry per CDR3 protein. Of roughly 600,000 distinct CDR3 sequences in the sample, more than 20% were seen once. This clonotype was picked up a small number of times. Antigen specificity is unknown. A read error may produce the germline difference seen at one junction end. This sequence originates from a human donor in good health (CMV status not recorded). Some clones in this sample may be carry-over from other donors' samples. V and J are TRBV28 and TRBJ2-5, with D unclear. Sequencing used CD8+ T cells from PBMCs. The CDR3 spells CASTISPREAQYF. CDR3 in DNA: TGTGCCAGCACCATATCACCACGAGAGGCCCAGTACTTC.